This TCR beta chain appears in the sequencing data of a study of control samples from healthy donors and cancer patients. This clone came up once. Only in-frame clones appear in the TCRdb table, and some are missing; sequencing was by immunoSEQ multiplex PCR. The data show approximately 140,000 clones, under 95% seen once. The CDR3 length is 15 residues. From germline, CDR1 is SEHNR and CDR2 FQNEAQ (reference sequence). V gave up 1 base and J gave up 4 bases, with 13 bases separating them. The sequence was collected from a middle-aged man in good health. The chain links TRBV7-9 to TRBJ1-1; D possibly corresponds to TRBD1 (6 bases). The sample consisted of blood. The CDR3 DNA is TGTGCCAGCAGCTTAGGTCAGGCGGGGGCCACTGAAGCTTTCTTT. Translated: CASSLGQAGATEAFF.